This T cell receptor beta chain was identified in a study of blood T cell repertoires in COVID-19. Background on the study: Sources were T cells, B-cell-depleted T cells, or PBMCs; the material itself was cDNA or gDNA.

Original handling: By means of reference gene primer amplification, nucleated cell counts were estimated. This table comes from immunoSEQ multiplex PCR, and its TCRdb copy is limited to in-frame clones, with some not included. The DNA was the basis for D and trimming; V, J and clone size are from that table. The sample includes 250,000 to 300,000 clones, approximately 82% of them seen just once. The TCR sequence derives from a man aged 55-75 years who had recovered from COVID-19. Sequencing was carried out using peripheral blood.

The CDR3 loop reads CASSHELAGGGEQYF. The CDR3 nucleotides are TGTGCCAGCAGCCACGAACTAGCGGGGGGTGGCGAGCAGTACTTC. The J gene is TRBJ2-7, the V gene TRBV3-1 (or the pseudogene TRBV3-2); 12 nucleotides line up with TRBD2. The CDR3 has 15 residues. Germline CDR1 reads LGHDT; CDR2 reads YNNKEL (reference sequence). Germline trimming cut 3 bases from V and 6 bases from J; bases unmatched to any gene: 6.